The T cell receptor beta chain under discussion was sequenced for a study of Tregs in tolerant kidney transplant recipients. As for this clone: Its antigen is unknown. Read sequence stops 3 residues before the CDR3 end, and the germline J gene provides the missing end.

Germline loops: CDR1 DFQATT, CDR2 SNEGSKA (reference sequence). The CDR3 totals 14 residues. The ends lost 6 bases at V and 3 bases at J; junction bases unmatched: 7. Study conclusions and caveats: Findings come from small patient numbers and require larger validation.

Sequencing used immunoSEQ multiplex PCR; TCRdb keeps in-frame clones, though not all of them. This repertoire includes fewer than 35,000 clones. The TCR originated in a human donor who received a combined kidney and bone marrow transplant. This sequence joins TRBV20-1 and TRBJ1-1, with 10 positions matching TRBD1. The sequencing here drew on CD8+ T cells from blood, taken before the transplant. The sequenced part of the CDR3 DNA is TGCAGTGCCGGAGGTGACAGGGGGCACACTGAA. Translation gives CSAGGDRGHTE. Given in full, the CDR3 is CSAGGDRGHTEAFF.